This TCR beta chain came from a study of beta chain features in type 1 diabetes. This CDR3 contains 14 residues. Per germline, CDR1 MNHNS and CDR2 SASEGT. V was clipped by 5 bases and J by 8 bases, with 16 bases between them. Regarding the study as a whole: Whether HLA type influences TCRB rearrangement remained unresolved here.

Sequenced material consisted of expressed TCRB transcripts (all of the isolated RNA was reverse transcribed). Clones were read by immunoSEQ multiplex PCR, and TCRdb kept only the in-frame ones, dropping some. The sample carries over 700,000 clones, 17% recorded once. In the case of this clone: The target antigen is unknown.

The V and J genes are TRBV6-1 and TRBJ2-1; D remains unclear. The TCR was taken from a woman between 18 and 29 years old in good health. Sequenced sample: naive CD4+ T cells from blood. In DNA, the CDR3 is TGTGCCAGCAGTTCACTAACTGCCAGAGATGAGCAGTTCTTC. This translates into CASSSLTARDEQFF.